This T cell receptor (beta chain) was profiled in a study of follicular helper T cells after annual influenza vaccination. Study outcomes and limitations: Change in circulating plasmablasts correlated with ICOS+CD38+ cTfh clonality change. ICOS-CD38- cTfh most often held earlier Day 7 ICOS+CD38+ clones.

Of note for this clone: Its antigen is undetermined.

Time point in this sample: 2014-2015 season, pre-vaccination. The CDR3 length is 15 residues. CDR1 and CDR2 (germline): SEHNR, FQNEAQ (reference sequence). After removal of 3 bases from V and 3 bases from J, the junction contained 4 bases not matched to a gene. TCRdb's table, derived via immunoSEQ multiplex PCR, lists solely in-frame clones and lacks some. The repertoire holds roughly 14,000 clones, with about four fifths as singletons. The sequence came from an adult who received the influenza vaccine. The source was CXCR5- memory CD4+ T cells sorted from blood, collected on the day of influenza vaccination. The J gene is TRBJ2-5, the V gene TRBV7-9; 10 nucleotides match TRBD2. The DNA of the CDR3 is TGTGCCAGCAGCTTTTACAGCGGGGGGGAAGAGACCCAGTACTTC. This encodes CASSFYSGGEETQYF.